This T cell receptor beta chain comes out of a study of blood T cell repertoires in COVID-19. Turning to the study itself: Sample material is recorded as cDNA or gDNA derived from T cells, B-cell-depleted T cells, or PBMCs.

This CDR3 spans 13 amino acids. Germline CDR1 SEHNR, CDR2 FQNEAQ (reference sequence). J was trimmed by 7 bases and V by 4 bases; bases with no gene match: 6. Authors' data handling: How many nucleated cells were present was estimated from reference gene primer amplification. TCRdb keeps only in-frame clones here, not all; method: immunoSEQ multiplex PCR. V and J calls and clone size are copied from that table; D and trimming were computed from the DNA. The top ten hold 2.5% to 3% of the sample, which has 170,000 or so clones, around 80% seen once. The chain is built from TRBV7-9 and TRBJ1-1; 7 nucleotides agree with TRBD1. The material sequenced was peripheral blood. The clonotype originates from a woman aged 60-75 years with acute or convalescent COVID-19. The DNA for the CDR3 is TGTGCCAGCAGCTCCCGACAGGGTAGTGAAGCTTTCTTT. This encodes CASSSRQGSEAFF.